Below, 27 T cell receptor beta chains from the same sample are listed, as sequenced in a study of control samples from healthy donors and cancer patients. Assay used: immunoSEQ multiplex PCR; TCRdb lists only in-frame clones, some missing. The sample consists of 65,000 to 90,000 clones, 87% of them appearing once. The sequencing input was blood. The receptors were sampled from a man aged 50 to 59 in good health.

The CDR3 here is CASNPGQMNTEAFF. The CDR3 coding sequence is TGTGCCAGCAATCCGGGACAGATGAACACTGAAGCTTTCTTT. V usage is TRBV2 and J usage is TRBJ1-1, with TRBD1 matching over 7 bases. This CDR3 spans 14 amino acids. Looked up from germline, CDR1 is SNHLY and CDR2 is FYNNEI. Trimming took 7 bases from V and 0 from J; bases not matched to a gene: 5.

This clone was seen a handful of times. The chain's CDR3 is CASSLWLAGGDEQFF. For the CDR3, the DNA is TGCGCCAGCAGCTTATGGCTAGCGGGAGGGGATGAGCAGTTCTTC. J is TRBJ2-1 and V is TRBV5-1; 12 bases agree with TRBD2. This CDR3 comprises 15 residues. Looked up from germline, CDR1 is SGHRS and CDR2 is YFSETQ. Germline trimming cut 2 bases from V and 8 bases from J; bases unmatched to any gene: 5. Full variable domain (outside the CDR3, taken from reference TRBV5-1 and TRBJ2-1): KAGVTQTPRYLIKTRGQQVTLSCSPISGHRSVSWYQQTPGQGLQFLFEYFSETQRNKGNFPGRFSGRQFSNSRSEMNVSTLELGDSALYLCASSLWLAGGDEQFFGPGTRLTVL.

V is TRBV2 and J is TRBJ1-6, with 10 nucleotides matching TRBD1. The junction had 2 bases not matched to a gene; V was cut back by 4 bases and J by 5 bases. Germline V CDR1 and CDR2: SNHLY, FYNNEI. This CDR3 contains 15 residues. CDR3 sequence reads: CASSGQGANNSPLHF. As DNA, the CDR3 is TGTGCCAGCAGTGGACAGGGGGCAAATAATTCACCCCTCCACTTT.

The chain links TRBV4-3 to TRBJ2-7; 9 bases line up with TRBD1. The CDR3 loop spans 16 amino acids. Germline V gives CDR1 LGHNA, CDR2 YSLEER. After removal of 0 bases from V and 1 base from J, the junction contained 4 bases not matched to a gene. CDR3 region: CASSQDLGTGSYEQYF. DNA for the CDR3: TGCGCCAGCAGCCAAGATCTCGGGACAGGGTCCTACGAGCAGTACTTC.

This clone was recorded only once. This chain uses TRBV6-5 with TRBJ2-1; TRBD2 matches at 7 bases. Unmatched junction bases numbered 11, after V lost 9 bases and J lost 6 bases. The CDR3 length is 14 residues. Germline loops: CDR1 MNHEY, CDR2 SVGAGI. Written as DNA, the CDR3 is TGTGCCAGTGCTACGACTGGGGGGGGCAATGAGCAGTTCTTC. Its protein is CASATTGGGNEQFF.

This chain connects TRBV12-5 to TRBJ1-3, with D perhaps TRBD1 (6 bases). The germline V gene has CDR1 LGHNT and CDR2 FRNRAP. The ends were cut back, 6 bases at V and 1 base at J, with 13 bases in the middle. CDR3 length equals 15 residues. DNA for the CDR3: TGTGCTAGTGGCCCGTACAGGGAATCTGGAAACACCATATATTTT. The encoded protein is CASGPYRESGNTIYF. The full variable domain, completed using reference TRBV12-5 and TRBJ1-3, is DARVTQTPRHKVTEMGQEVTMRCQPILGHNTVFWYRQTMMQGLELLAYFRNRAPLDDSGMPKDRFSAEMPDATLATLKIQPSEPRDSAVYFCASGPYRESGNTIYFGEGSWLTVV.

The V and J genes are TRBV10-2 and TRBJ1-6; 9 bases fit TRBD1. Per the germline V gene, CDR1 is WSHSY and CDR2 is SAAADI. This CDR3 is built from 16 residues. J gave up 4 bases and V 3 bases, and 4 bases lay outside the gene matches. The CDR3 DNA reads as TGCGCCAGCAGTGACCTCGGGACAGGGTATAATTCACCCCTCCACTTT. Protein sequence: CASSDLGTGYNSPLHF.

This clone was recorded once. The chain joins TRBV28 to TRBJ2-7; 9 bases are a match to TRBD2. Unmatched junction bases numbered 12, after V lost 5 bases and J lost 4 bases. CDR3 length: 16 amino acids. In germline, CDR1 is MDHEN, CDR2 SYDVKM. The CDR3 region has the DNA TGTGCCAGCAGTCCTCATAGCGGGAGAATGGGGTACGAGCAGTACTTC. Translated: CASSPHSGRMGYEQYF.

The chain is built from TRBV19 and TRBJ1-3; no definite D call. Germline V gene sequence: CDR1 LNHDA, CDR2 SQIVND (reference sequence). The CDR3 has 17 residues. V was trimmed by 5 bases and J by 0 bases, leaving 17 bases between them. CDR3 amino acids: CASSFFEMPSSGNTIYF. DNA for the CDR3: TGTGCCAGTAGTTTTTTTGAGATGCCAAGCTCTGGAAACACCATATATTTT.

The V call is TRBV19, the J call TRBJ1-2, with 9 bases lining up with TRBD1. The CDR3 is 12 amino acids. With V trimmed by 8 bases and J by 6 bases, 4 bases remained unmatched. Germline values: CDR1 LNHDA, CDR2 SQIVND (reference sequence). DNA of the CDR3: TGTGCCAGTGGGACAGGGAGCCATGGCTACACCTTC. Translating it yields CASGTGSHGYTF.

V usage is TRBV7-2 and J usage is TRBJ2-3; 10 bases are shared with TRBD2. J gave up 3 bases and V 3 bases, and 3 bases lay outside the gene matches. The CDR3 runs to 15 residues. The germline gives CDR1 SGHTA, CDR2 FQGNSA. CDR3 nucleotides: TGTGCCAGCAGCTTTAGCGGGGGGCAGACAGATACGCAGTATTTT. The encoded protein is CASSFSGGQTDTQYF.

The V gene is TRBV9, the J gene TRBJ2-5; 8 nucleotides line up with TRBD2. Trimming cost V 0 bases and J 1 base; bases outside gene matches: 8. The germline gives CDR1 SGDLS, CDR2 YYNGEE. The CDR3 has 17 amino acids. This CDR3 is CASSVGAGRAAQETQYF. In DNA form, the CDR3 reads TGTGCCAGCAGCGTAGGTGCCGGGAGGGCCGCCCAAGAGACCCAGTACTTC.

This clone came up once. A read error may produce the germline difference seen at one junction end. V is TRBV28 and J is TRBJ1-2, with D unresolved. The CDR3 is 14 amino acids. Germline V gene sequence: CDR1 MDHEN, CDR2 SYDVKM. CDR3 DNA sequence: TGTGCCAGCAGTTTTAGACTGACTCTCTATGGCTGCACCTTC. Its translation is CASSFRLTLYGCTF.

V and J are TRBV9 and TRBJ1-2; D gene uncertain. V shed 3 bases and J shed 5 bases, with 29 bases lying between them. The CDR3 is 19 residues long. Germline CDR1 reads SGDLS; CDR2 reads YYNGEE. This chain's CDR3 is CASSASIPGSKANSYGYTF. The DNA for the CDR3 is TGTGCCAGCAGCGCGTCCATCCCGGGTTCTAAGGCCAATTCATATGGCTACACCTTC.

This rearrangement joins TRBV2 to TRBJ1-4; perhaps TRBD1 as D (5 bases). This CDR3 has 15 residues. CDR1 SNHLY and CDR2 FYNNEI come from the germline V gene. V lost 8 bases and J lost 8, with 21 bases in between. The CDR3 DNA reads TGTGCCAGCGCTTCATCGGTCGGGGGAGGCGAAAAACTGTTTTTT. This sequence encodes CASASSVGGGEKLFF.

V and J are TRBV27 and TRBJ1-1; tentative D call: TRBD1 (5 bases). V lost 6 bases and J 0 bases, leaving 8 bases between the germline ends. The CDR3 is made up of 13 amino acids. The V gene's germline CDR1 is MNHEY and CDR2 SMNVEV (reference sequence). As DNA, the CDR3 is TGTGCCAGCAGCAAGACAGTGAACACTGAAGCTTTCTTT. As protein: CASSKTVNTEAFF.

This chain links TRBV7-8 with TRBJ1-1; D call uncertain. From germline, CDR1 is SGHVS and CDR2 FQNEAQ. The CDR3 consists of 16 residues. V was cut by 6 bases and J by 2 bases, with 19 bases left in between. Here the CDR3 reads CASSPTERFINTEAFF. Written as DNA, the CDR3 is TGTGCCAGCAGTCCTACAGAGAGGTTCATCAACACTGAAGCTTTCTTT.

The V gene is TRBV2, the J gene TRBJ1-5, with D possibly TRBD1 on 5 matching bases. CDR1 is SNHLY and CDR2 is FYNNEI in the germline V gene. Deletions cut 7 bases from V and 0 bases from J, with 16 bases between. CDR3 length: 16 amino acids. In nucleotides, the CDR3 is TGTGCCAGCATATTGGGAAGGGGATATAGCAATCAGCCCCAGCATTTT. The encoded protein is CASILGRGYSNQPQHF.

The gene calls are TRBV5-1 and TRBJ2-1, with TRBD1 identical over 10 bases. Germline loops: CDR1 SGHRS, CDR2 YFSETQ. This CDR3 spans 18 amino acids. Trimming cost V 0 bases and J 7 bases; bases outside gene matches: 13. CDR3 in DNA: TGCGCCAGCAGCTTGGAATGGTCCGGGACAGGGGTCTCGAATGAGCAGTTCTTC. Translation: CASSLEWSGTGVSNEQFF.

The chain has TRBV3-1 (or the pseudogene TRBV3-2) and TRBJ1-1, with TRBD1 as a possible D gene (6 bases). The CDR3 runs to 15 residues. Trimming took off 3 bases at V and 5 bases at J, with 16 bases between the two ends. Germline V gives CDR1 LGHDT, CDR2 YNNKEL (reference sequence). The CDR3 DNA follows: TGTGCCAGCAGCCACCCCGGAGGGGGTTGGACTGAAGCTTTCTTT. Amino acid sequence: CASSHPGGGWTEAFF.

The CDR3 nucleotides are TGTGCCAGCTCACAGGGACCTAACTATGGCTACACCTTC. It yields the protein CASSQGPNYGYTF. J is TRBJ1-2 and V is TRBV18, with D maybe TRBD1 (5 bases). Per germline, CDR1 KGHSH and CDR2 LQKENI. The CDR3 covers 13 residues. V lost 4 bases and J lost 0, with 6 bases in between.

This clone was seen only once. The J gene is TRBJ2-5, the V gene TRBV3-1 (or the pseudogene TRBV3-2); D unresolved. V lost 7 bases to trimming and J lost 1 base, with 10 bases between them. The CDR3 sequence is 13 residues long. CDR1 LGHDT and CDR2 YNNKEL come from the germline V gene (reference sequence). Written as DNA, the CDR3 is TGTGCCAGCACTACCTCGAGCCAAGAGACCCAGTACTTC. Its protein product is CASTTSSQETQYF.

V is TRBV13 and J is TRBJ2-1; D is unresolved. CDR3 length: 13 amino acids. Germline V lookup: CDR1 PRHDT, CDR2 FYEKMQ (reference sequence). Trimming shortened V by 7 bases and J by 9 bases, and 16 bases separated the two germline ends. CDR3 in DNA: TGTGCCAGCAACGGACCGAGTCTCAGTGAGCAGTTCTTC. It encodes CASNGPSLSEQFF.

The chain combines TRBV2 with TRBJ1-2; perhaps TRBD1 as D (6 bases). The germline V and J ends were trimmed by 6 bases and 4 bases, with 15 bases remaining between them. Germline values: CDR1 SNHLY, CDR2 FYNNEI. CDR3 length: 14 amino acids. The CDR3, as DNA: TGTGCCAGCAGAGCAGGGGTGGGGGCCTATGGCTACACCTTC. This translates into CASRAGVGAYGYTF.

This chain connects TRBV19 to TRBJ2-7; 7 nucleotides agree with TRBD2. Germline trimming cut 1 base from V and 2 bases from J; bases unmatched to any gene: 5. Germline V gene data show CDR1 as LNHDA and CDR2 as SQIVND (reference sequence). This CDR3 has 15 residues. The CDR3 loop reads CASSIGGSPPYEQYF. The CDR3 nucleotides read TGTGCCAGTAGTATAGGCGGGAGCCCTCCCTACGAGCAGTACTTC.

The CDR3 DNA reads as TGTGCCAGCAGTTTAAGGATTGGGTCCGACTATGGCTACACCTTC. Translated: CASSLRIGSDYGYTF. J is TRBJ1-2 and V is TRBV27; D gene unclear. The CDR3 extends over 15 amino acids. V lost 2 bases and J lost 3, with 13 bases in between. Germline values: CDR1 MNHEY, CDR2 SMNVEV (reference sequence).

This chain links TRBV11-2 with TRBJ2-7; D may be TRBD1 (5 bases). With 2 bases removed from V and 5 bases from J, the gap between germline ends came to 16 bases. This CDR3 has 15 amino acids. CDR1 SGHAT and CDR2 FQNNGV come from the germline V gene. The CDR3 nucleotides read TGTGCCAGCAGCTTAAGCATCGGACAAAGGGACGAGCAGTACTTC. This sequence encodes CASSLSIGQRDEQYF.